The TCR beta chain under discussion was sequenced for a study of blood T cell repertoires in COVID-19. Overall study: Samples representing acute and convalescent COVID-19 were sourced from the United States, Italy and Spain. PBMCs, B-cell-depleted T cells, or T cells provided the cDNA or gDNA that made up the material.

CDR1 and CDR2 from the germline V gene are LNHDA and SQIVND (reference sequence). This CDR3 comprises 16 residues. V trimming: 6 bases; J trimming: 0 bases; junction bases outside the gene matches: 6. The authors' processing: For nucleated cells, counts were estimated from reference gene primer amplification. Clones were sequenced by immunoSEQ multiplex PCR, and TCRdb holds only the in-frame ones, with some missing. V and J calls and clone size come straight from that table; D and trimming were deduced from the DNA. Of roughly 200,000 clones in the sample, roughly nine tenths were seen once. The chain is built from TRBV19 and TRBJ2-3; 10 bases match TRBD2. The receptor was derived from a man aged 40-49 years with acute or convalescent COVID-19. Specimen: peripheral blood. CDR3 DNA sequence: TGTGCCAGTAGCCAGGGACTAGCGCCGAGCACAGATACGCAGTATTTT. It codes for CASSQGLAPSTDTQYF.